This is a list of T cell receptor beta chains from one sample in a study of OX40 agonist ivuxolimab in advanced cancers. The method was immunoSEQ multiplex PCR; TCRdb's version includes in-frame clones alone and lacks a portion of them. The profile shows 15,000 to 20,000 clones, about two thirds of them singletons. Sample: CD4+ or CD8+ T cells sorted from blood, taken in a trial of the OX40 agonist ivuxolimab. All receptors come from an adult with an advanced solid tumor such as melanoma, head and neck, liver or kidney cancer. CDR3s include the opening cysteine and the closing phenylalanine or tryptophan. Fields, in order: J gene, V gene, CDR3 protein.

>TRBJ1-3|TRBV19
CARGSPGNTIYF
>TRBJ2-1|TRBV2
CASSPSTGTHEQFF
>TRBJ1-3|TRBV27
CASSFQGNSGNTIYF
>TRBJ2-5|TRBV7-8
CASSLSLLPQETQYF
>TRBJ2-1|TRBV28
CASSPLGQGGEQFF
>TRBJ2-2|TRBV19
CASRGTGELFF
>TRBJ1-2|TRBV2
CASTSQPFYGYTF
>TRBJ2-5|TRBV5-8
CASILNPEGETQYF
>TRBJ2-1|TRBV5-6
CASSPNRVTSNEQFF
>TRBJ2-7|TRBV9
CASSDTGQGSGEQYF
>TRBJ1-4|TRBV28
CASSSQGGPNEKLFF
>TRBJ1-2|TRBV28
CASSPITGINYGYTF
>TRBJ1-2|TRBV27
CASSYERDLRGYTF
>TRBJ2-3|TRBV11-2
CASSLGVSTDTQYF
>TRBJ1-1|TRBV13
CASSSELGAEAFF
>TRBJ2-3|TRBV6-5
CASSIRDVDTQYF
>TRBJ2-7|TRBV7-3
CARRADRAASGEQYF
>TRBJ2-7|TRBV7-7
CASSPGTLLEQYF
>TRBJ1-2|TRBV29-1
CSVVSGSPHPHPGGALYTF
>TRBJ2-7|TRBV14
CASSQESQVEWGSYEQYF
>TRBJ1-2|TRBV30
CAWNTRDTYNYGYTF
>TRBJ1-6|TRBV7-6
CASSPGTGYSPLHF
>TRBJ2-7|TRBV6-6
CASIKGLASYEQYF
>TRBJ2-3|TRBV4-1
CASSQGAGGNTDTQYF
>TRBJ1-1|TRBV15
CATSRDIVGEAFF
>TRBJ2-7|TRBV16
CASSGGVRESYEQYF
>TRBJ2-6|TRBV9
CASSVVGGSWSGANVLTF
>TRBJ2-1|TRBV6-5
CASSPPGDEQFF
>TRBJ2-3|TRBV7-9
CASNRPDTQYF
>TRBJ2-3|TRBV7-9
CASSLLPAGGNTDTQYF
>TRBJ2-3|TRBV5-6
CASSLGGERDTQYF
>TRBJ2-3|TRBV29-1
CSVVTSGGQDAQYF
>TRBJ1-1|TRBV28
CASSVGFFLNTEAFF
>TRBJ2-7|TRBV28
CASTSGTGRYEQYF
>TRBJ2-2|TRBV7-8
CASSPFRVANTGELFF
>TRBJ1-5|TRBV15
CATSSGTGLSNQPQHF
>TRBJ2-2|TRBV4-3
CASSQDRSGTGELFF
>TRBJ1-3|TRBV19
CASTKGPSGNTIYF
>TRBJ2-3|TRBV5-4
CASSLGRTGGDYTQYF
>TRBJ2-7|TRBV6-6
CASRPLAGAYEQYF